The following is a T cell receptor (beta chain) sequence with its context. TCRdb re-called the 5' RACE reads and catalogs CDR3 proteins one per entry, DNA excluded. This specimen shows over 200,000 distinct CDR3 sequences; the ten leading clones hold about 0.4%. The data were taken from a study of T cells expressing NK-cell markers. The length of the CDR3 is 14 residues. Germline V gene lookup returns CDR1 MNHNS and CDR2 SASEGT. The gene calls are TRBV6-1 and TRBJ2-1; TCRdb reports TRBD1, a call that lacks DNA to check it against. The sequenced material came from blood T cells: a sorted CD56 or NKG2C T cell subset, CD4+ or CD8+ T cells, or bulk PBMC T cells (not recorded which). This clonotype was sampled from a young man in good health. The CDR3 reads CASSETGTGVEQFF.